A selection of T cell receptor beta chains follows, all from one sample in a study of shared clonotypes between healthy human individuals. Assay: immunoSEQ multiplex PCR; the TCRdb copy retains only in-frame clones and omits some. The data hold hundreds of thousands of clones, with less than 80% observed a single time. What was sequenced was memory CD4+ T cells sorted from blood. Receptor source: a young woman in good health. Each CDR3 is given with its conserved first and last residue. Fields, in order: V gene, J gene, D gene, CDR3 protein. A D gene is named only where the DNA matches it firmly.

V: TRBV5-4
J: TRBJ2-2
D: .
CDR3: CASNEVNTGELFF

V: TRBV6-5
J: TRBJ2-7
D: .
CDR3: CASSYSGAYEQYF

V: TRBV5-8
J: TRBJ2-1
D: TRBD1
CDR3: CASSPDDRGKFF

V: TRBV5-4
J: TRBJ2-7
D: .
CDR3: CASSLEAAAYYEQYF

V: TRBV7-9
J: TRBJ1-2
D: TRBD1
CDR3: CASTLSDGQAKTF

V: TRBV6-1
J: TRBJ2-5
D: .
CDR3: CASSDRSREGGKTQYF

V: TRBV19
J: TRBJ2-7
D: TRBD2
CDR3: CASGRREGIYEQYF

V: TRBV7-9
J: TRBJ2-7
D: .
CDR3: CASSLQGNPRDEQYF

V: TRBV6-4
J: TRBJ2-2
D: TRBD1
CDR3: CASSAQGANTGELFF

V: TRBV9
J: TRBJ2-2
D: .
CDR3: CASSVGIEPTTGELFF

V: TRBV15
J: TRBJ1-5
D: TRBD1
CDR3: CATSRDLYRGNQPQHF

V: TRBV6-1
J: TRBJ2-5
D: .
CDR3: CASSGQFLGETQYF

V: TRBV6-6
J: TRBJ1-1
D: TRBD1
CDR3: CASSSTHGQGNTEAFF

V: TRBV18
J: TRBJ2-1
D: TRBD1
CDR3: CASSRDRGYNEQFF

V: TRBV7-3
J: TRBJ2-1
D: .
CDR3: CASSLGGQFNEQFF

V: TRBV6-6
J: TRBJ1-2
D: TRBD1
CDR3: CASTSVTGDGYTF

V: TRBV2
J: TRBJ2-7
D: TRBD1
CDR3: CASGPDRALGEQYF

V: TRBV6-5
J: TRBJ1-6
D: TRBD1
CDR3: CASMGKTGYNSPLHF

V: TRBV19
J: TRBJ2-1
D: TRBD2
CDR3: CASSIGRTSGYHEQFF

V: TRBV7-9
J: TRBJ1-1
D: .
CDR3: CASSFFRDTEAFF

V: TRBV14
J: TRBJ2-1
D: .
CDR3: CASSQFAARAYNEQFF

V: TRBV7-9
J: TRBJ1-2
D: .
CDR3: CASSLQQGSGYTF

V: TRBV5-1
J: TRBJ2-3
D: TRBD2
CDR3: CASSSPSGSTDTQYF

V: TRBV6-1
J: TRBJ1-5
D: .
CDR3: CASSLQPSNQPQHF

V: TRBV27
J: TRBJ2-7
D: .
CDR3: CASSLRPNYEQYF

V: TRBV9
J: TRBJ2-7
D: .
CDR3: CASSVAIVLYEQYF

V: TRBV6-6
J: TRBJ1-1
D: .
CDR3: CASSSEGGLNTEAFF

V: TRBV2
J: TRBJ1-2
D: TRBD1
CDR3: CASSVTGGALYGYTF

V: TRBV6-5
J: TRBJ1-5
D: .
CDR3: CASSAGRSNQPQHF

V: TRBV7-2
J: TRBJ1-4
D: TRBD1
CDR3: CASSFGGQDAEKLFF

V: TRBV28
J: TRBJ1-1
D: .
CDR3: CASSLGQVATEAFF

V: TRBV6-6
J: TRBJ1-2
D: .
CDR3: CASSFYNTLDGYTF

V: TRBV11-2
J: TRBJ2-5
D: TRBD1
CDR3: CASSFRQGETQYF

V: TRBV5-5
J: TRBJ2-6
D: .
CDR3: CASSLDVSGANVLTF

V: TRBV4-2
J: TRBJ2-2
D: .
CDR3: CASLSKVWGDTGELFF